This TCR beta chain was obtained from a study of blood T cell repertoires in COVID-19. Whole-study context: COVID-19 samples collected from the United States, Italy and Spain covered acute and convalescent phases.

The Seattle patients, enrolled during active infection, were followed longitudinally. Germline V gene data show CDR1 as LNHDA and CDR2 as SQIVND (reference sequence). CDR3 size: 15 residues. V lost 3 bases to trimming and J lost 0 bases; unmatched junction nucleotides: 1. As handled by the study authors: The authors estimated nucleated cell counts from reference gene primer amplification. Some clones are missing from TCRdb's copy, which holds only in-frame ones; the method was immunoSEQ multiplex PCR. V, J and clone size derive from that table, while D and trimming were established from the DNA sequence. The sample carries roughly 47,000 clones, approximately 85% recorded once.

The sequenced material came from peripheral blood. This receptor was obtained from a woman older than 75 with COVID-19, enrolled during active disease. The chain carries TRBV19 and TRBJ1-4; TRBD1 aligns across 7 bases. CDR3 region: CASSITGATNEKLFF. The CDR3 DNA sequence: TGTGCCAGTAGTATCACAGGGGCAACTAATGAAAAACTGTTTTTT.